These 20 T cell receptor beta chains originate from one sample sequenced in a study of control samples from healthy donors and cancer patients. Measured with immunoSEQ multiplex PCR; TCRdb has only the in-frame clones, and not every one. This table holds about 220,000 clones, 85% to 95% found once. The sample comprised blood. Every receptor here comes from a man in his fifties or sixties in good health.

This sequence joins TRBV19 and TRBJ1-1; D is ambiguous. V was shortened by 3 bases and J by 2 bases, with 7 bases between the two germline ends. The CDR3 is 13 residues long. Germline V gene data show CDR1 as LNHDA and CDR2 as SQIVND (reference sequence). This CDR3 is CASSIGINTEAFF. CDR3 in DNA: TGTGCCAGTAGTATTGGCATTAACACTGAAGCTTTCTTT.

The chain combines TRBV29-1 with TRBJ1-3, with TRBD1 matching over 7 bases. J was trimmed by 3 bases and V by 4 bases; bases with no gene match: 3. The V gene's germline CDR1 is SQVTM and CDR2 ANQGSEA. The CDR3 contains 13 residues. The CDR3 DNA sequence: TGCAGCGTTGGTACAGGGGATGGAAACACCATATATTTT. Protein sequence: CSVGTGDGNTIYF.

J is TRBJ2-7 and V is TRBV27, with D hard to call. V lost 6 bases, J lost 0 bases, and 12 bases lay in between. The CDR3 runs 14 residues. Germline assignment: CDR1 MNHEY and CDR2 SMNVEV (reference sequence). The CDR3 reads CASSPDVNSYEQYV. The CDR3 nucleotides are TGTGCCAGCAGCCCGGACGTAAACTCCTACGAGCAGTACGTC.

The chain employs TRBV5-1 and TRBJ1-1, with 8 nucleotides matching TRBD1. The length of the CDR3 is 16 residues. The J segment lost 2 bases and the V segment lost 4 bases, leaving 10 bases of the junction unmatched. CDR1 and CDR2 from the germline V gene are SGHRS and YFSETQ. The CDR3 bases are TGCGCCAGCAGCGAACAAACAACAGGGGGAAACACTGAAGCTTTCTTT. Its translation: CASSEQTTGGNTEAFF.

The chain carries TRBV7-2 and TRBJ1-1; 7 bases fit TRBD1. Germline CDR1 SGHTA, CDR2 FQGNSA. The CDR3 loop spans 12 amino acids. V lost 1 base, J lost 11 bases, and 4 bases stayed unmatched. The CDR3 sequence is CASSLEGAGAFF. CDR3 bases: TGTGCCAGCAGCTTAGAGGGGGCCGGGGCTTTCTTT.

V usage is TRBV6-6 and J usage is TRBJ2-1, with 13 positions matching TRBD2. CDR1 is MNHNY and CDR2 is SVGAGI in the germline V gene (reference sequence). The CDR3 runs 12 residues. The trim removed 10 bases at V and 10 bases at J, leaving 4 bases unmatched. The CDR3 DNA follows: TGTGCCACCACGGGACTAGCGGGAGAGCAGTTCTTC. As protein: CATTGLAGEQFF.

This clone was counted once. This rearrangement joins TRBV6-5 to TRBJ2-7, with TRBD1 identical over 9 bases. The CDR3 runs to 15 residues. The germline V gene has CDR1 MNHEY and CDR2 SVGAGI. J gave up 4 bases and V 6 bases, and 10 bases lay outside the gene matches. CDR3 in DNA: TGTGCCAGCAGGACGCAACCGGGACAGGGTTACGAGCAGTACTTC. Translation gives CASRTQPGQGYEQYF.

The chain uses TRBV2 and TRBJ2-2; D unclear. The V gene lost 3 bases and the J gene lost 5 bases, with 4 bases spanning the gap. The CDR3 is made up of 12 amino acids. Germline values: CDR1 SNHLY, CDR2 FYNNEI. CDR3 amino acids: CASSEETGELFF. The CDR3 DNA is TGTGCCAGCAGTGAGGAAACCGGGGAGCTGTTTTTT.

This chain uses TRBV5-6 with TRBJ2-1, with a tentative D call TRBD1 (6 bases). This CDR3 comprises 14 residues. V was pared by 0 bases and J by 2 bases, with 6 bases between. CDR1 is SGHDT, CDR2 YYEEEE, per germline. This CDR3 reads CASSLGQAYNEQFF. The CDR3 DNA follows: TGTGCCAGCAGCTTGGGACAGGCCTACAATGAGCAGTTCTTC.

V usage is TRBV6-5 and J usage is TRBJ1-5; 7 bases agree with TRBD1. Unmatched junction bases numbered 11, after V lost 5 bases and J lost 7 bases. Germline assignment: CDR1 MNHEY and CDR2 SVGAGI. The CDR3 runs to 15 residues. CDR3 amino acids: CASSPGRGAPQPQHF. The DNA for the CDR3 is TGTGCCAGCAGTCCCGGCAGGGGGGCACCACAGCCCCAGCATTTT.

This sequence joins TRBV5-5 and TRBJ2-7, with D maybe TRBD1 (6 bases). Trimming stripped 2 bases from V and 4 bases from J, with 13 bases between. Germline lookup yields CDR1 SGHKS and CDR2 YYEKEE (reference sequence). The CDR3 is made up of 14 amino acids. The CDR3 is CASSFRDKPYEQYV. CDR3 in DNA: TGTGCCAGCAGCTTCCGGGACAAACCGTACGAGCAGTACGTC.

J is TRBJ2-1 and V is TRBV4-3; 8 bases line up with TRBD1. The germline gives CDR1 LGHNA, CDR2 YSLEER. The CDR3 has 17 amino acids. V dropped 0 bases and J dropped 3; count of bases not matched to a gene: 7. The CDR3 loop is CASSQEEAGGLYNEQFF. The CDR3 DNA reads TGCGCCAGCAGCCAAGAAGAGGCAGGGGGCCTCTACAATGAGCAGTTCTTC.

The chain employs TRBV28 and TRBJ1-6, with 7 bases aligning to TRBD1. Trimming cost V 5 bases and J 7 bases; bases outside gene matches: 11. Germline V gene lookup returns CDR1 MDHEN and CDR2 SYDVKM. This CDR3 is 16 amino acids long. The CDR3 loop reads CASSQSPTGYNSPLHF. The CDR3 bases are TGTGCCAGCAGTCAATCGCCGACAGGGTACAATTCACCCCTCCACTTT. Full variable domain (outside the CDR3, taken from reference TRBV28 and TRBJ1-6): DVKVTQSSRYLVKRTGEKVFLECVQDMDHENMFWYRQDPGLGLRLIYFSYDVKMKEKGDIPEGYSVSREKKERFSLILESASTNQTSMYLCASSQSPTGYNSPLHFGNGTRLTVT.

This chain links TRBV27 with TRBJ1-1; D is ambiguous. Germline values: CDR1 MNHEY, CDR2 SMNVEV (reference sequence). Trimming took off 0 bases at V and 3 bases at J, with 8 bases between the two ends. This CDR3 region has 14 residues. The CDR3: CASSLSAEHTEAFF. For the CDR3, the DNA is TGTGCCAGCAGTTTATCGGCAGAACACACTGAAGCTTTCTTT.

The CDR3 is CASSLGLAGNQETQYF. DNA for the CDR3: TGTGCCAGCAGCTTGGGACTAGCGGGGAATCAAGAGACCCAGTACTTC. The chain carries TRBV7-9 and TRBJ2-5; 13 positions match TRBD2. Trimming removed 3 bases from V and 2 bases from J; junction bases left unmatched: 3. The CDR3 runs to 16 residues. Germline loops: CDR1 SEHNR, CDR2 FQNEAQ (reference sequence).

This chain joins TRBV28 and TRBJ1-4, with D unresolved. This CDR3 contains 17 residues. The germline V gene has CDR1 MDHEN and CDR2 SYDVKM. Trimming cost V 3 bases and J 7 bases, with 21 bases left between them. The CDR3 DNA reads TGTGCCAGCAGTTTTACCCCCCGGTATAACTATATTGAAAAACTGTTTTTT. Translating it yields CASSFTPRYNYIEKLFF.

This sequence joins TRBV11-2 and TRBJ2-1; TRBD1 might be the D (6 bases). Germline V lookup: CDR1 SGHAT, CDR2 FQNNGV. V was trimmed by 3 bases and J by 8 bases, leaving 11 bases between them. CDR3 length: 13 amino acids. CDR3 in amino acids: CASSLGAPDEQFF. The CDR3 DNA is TGTGCCAGCAGCTTGGGGGCGCCCGATGAGCAGTTCTTC. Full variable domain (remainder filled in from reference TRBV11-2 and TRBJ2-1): EAGVAQSPRYKIIEKRQSVAFWCNPISGHATLYWYQQILGQGPKLLIQFQNNGVVDDSQLPKDRFSAERLKGVDSTLKIQPAKLEDSAVYLCASSLGAPDEQFFGPGTRLTVL.

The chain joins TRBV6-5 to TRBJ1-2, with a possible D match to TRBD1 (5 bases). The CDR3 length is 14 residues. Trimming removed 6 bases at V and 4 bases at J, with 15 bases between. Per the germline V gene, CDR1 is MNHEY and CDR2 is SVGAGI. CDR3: CASRPGLQAYGYTF. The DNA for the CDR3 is TGTGCCAGCAGGCCGGGACTTCAAGCCTATGGCTACACCTTC.

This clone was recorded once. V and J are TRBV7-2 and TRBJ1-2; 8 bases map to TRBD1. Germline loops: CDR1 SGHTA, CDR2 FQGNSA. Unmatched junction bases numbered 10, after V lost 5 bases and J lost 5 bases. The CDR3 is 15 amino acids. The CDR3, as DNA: TGTGCCAGCAGCCTTTCCGGACAGGGAGTATATGGCTACACCTTC. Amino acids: CASSLSGQGVYGYTF.

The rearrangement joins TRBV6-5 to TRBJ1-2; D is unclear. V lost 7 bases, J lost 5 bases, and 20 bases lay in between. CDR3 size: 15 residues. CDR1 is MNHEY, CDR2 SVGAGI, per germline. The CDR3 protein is CASKRGPTAIYGYTF. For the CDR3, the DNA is TGTGCCAGCAAACGGGGTCCGACTGCTATTTATGGCTACACCTTC.